This T cell receptor beta chain was sequenced for a study of T cell clonality in common variable immunodeficiency. Study-wide points: Reportedly, TCR beta sequences from common variable immunodeficiency showed fewer deletions and N-nucleotide insertions.

Sequencing used immunoSEQ multiplex PCR; TCRdb keeps in-frame clones, though not all of them. This sample comprises approximately 28,000 clones, none seen once only. Unmatched junction bases numbered 4, after V lost 4 bases and J lost 3 bases. The CDR3 is made up of 14 amino acids. CDR1 and CDR2 from the germline V gene are SGHAT and FQDESV (reference sequence). This clone has just a few counts. Its antigen is not known. The CDR3 end lies 3 residues beyond the end of the read and is filled in from the germline J gene. Sequencing was performed on peripheral blood mononuclear cells. The receptor's source is a human donor with common variable immunodeficiency. This chain uses TRBV11-1 with TRBJ2-7; 9 bases are shared with TRBD1. The sequenced part of the CDR3 DNA is TGTGCCAGCAGCTCGGACAGGGGAAGCTACGAG. This gives the protein CASSSDRGSYE. The CDR3 in its entirety is CASSSDRGSYEQYF.